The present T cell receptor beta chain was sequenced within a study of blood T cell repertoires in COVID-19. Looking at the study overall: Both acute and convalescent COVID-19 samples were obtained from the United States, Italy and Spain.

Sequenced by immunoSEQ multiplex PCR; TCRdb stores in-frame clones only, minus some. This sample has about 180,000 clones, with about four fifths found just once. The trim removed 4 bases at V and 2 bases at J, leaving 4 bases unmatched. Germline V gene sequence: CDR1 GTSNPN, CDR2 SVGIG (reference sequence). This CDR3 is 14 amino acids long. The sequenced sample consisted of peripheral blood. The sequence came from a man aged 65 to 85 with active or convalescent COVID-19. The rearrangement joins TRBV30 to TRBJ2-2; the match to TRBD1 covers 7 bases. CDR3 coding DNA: TGTGCCTGGAAGAGGGGGCGAAACACCGGGGAGCTGTTTTTT. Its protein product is CAWKRGRNTGELFF.